This passage covers 30 T cell receptor beta chains from one sample sequenced in a study of blood T cells in healthy people across ages. A second PCR, run for roughly 7 to 12 cycles, used a sample-barcoded 5' primer plus a J-beta primer mix. TCRdb reprocessed the 5' RACE reads with MiXCR, giving one entry per CDR3 protein. The sample holds 700,000 or so distinct CDR3 sequences, around 41% seen once. The sequenced sample was blood. The receptors come from an elderly man in good health.

There are many counts of this clonotype. This sequence joins TRBV29-1 and TRBJ2-3; 9 nucleotides line up with TRBD1. The germline V gene has CDR1 SQVTM and CDR2 ANQGSEA. This CDR3 has 14 residues. The trim removed 6 bases at V and 3 bases at J, leaving 7 bases unmatched. CDR3 loop: CSVDRDRDTDTQYF. CDR3 nucleotide sequence: TGCAGCGTCGACCGGGACAGGGATACAGATACGCAGTATTTT.

This chain joins TRBV29-1 and TRBJ2-1, with TRBD2 as a possible D gene (6 bases). There are 14 residues in the CDR3. V lost 1 base and J 5 bases, leaving 12 bases between the germline ends. Germline assignment: CDR1 SQVTM and CDR2 ANQGSEA. CDR3 sequence: CSVEVGGDHNEQFF. CDR3 bases: TGCAGCGTTGAAGTTGGAGGGGACCACAATGAGCAGTTCTTC.

This clonotype was observed a few times. The chain carries TRBV20-1 and TRBJ2-7; 11 bases map to TRBD2. The DNA matches TRBJ2-5 better at its end, which makes the J call doubtful. Germline V gene lookup returns CDR1 DFQATT and CDR2 SNEGSKA (reference sequence). This CDR3 is built from 16 residues. The CDR3 sequence is CSARDPNSGRGETQYF. In DNA, the CDR3 is TGCAGTGCTAGAGATCCGAATAGCGGGAGGGGAGAGACCCAGTACTTC.

The V call is TRBV3-1, the J call TRBJ2-1; TRBD2 might be the D (6 bases). Germline CDR1 LGHDT, CDR2 YNNKEL (reference sequence). The germline V and J ends were trimmed by 4 bases and 1 base, with 11 bases remaining between them. CDR3 length equals 15 residues. In nucleotides, the CDR3 is TGTGCCAGCAGCCCGCGGACTACATCCTACAATGAGCAGTTCTTC. It translates to CASSPRTTSYNEQFF.

A few counts support this clonotype. The rearrangement joins TRBV27 to TRBJ1-1, with D unresolved. Germline V gives CDR1 MNHEY, CDR2 SMNVEV (reference sequence). The CDR3 is made up of 14 amino acids. Deletions cut 2 bases from V and 3 bases from J, with 10 bases between. The CDR3 bases are TGTGCCAGCAGTTTAGGACTACGATACACTGAAGCTTTCTTT. This gives the protein CASSLGLRYTEAFF.

This clonotype was seen a handful of times. V and J are TRBV5-6 and TRBJ2-1; D is unclear. V was pared by 0 bases and J by 1 base, with 11 bases between. CDR1 and CDR2 (germline): SGHDT, YYEEEE. The CDR3 runs to 16 residues. CDR3 protein: CASSLEVGRSYNEQFF. For the CDR3, the DNA is TGTGCCAGCAGCTTGGAGGTGGGAAGGTCCTACAATGAGCAGTTCTTC.

This clonotype was seen only once. The CDR3 DNA reads TGCGCCAGCAGCCAAATAGGACTAGCAGAGGCCCAGTATTTT. Amino acid sequence: CASSQIGLAEAQYF. The V call is TRBV4-3, the J call TRBJ2-3, with 8 bases fitting TRBD2. Trimming took 2 bases from V and 12 from J; bases not matched to a gene: 10. CDR3 size: 14 residues. Germline V gene data show CDR1 as LGHNA and CDR2 as YSLEER.

The CDR3 DNA reads TGTGCCAGCACTGGCTACATGTACCAAGAGACCCAGTACTTC. Translated: CASTGYMYQETQYF. The chain has TRBV6-2 or TRBV6-3 and TRBJ2-5; D remains unclear. The CDR3 has 14 amino acids. V was cut by 7 bases and J by 0 bases, with 12 bases left in between. Germline V gene data show CDR1 as MNHEY and CDR2 as SVGEGT.

This clonotype was counted at least ten times. One junction end disagrees with the germline gene, perhaps due to a read error. This sequence joins TRBV5-1 and TRBJ2-1; D gene ambiguous. Germline CDR1 is SGHRS and CDR2 is YFSETQ. The CDR3 extends over 12 amino acids. The CDR3: CASSLADNEQFF. The DNA of the CDR3 is TGTGCCAGCAGCTTAGCCGACAATGAGCAGTTCTTC. Combining the CDR3 with reference TRBV5-1 and TRBJ2-1 gives the whole variable domain KAGVTQTPRYLIKTRGQQVTLSCSPISGHRSVSWYQQTPGQGLQFLFEYFSETQRNKGNFPGRFSGRQFSNSRSEMNVSTLELGDSALYLCASSLADNEQFFGPGTRLTVL.

There are a few counts of this clonotype. The rearrangement links TRBV3-1 to TRBJ1-4; D remains ambiguous. Germline CDR1 and CDR2: LGHDT and YNNKEL (reference sequence). Trimming shortened V by 5 bases and J by 4 bases, and 14 bases separated the two germline ends. This CDR3 contains 15 residues. DNA for the CDR3: TGTGCCAGCAGCTCAGATAGGAGGAGTAATGAAAAACTGTTTTTT. Translation: CASSSDRRSNEKLFF.

In its sample, this clonotype was seen many times. The rearrangement joins TRBV4-1 to TRBJ1-5, with a weak D call TRBD1 (6 bases). The CDR3 is 14 amino acids. CDR1 and CDR2 (germline): MGHRA, YSYEKL. Trimming pared 4 bases from V and 3 bases from J, leaving 10 bases between. The CDR3: CASSLQGPNQPQHF. CDR3 nucleotide sequence: TGCGCCAGCAGCCTACAGGGACCCAATCAGCCCCAGCATTTT.

This clonotype occurred a few times. The chain has TRBV12-3 or TRBV12-4 and TRBJ2-5; the D gene could be TRBD1 or TRBD2 (7 bases each). The CDR3 loop spans 16 amino acids. V dropped 6 bases and J dropped 1 base, with 18 bases sitting between them. As DNA, the CDR3 is TGTGCCAGCAGCCCCAGGGGGAGGGCTCCCCAAGAGACCCAGTACTTC. Protein: CASSPRGRAPQETQYF.

The CDR3 reads CASSRSGGYRDEQFF. The DNA for the CDR3 is TGTGCCAGCAGTCGGAGCGGGGGTTATCGGGATGAGCAGTTCTTC. V and J are TRBV6-1 and TRBJ2-1; 8 nucleotides align to TRBD2. Germline loops: CDR1 MNHNS, CDR2 SASEGT. V lost 5 bases and J lost 8; bases outside the gene matches: 11. This CDR3 region has 15 residues.

CDR3 region: CASSLGGSGGLQETQYF. The CDR3 DNA follows: TGTGCCAGCAGCTTAGGGGGTAGCGGGGGTTTACAAGAGACCCAGTACTTC. The J gene is TRBJ2-5, the V gene TRBV7-2; 9 positions agree with TRBD2. The CDR3 contains 17 residues. V lost 1 base, J lost 2 bases, and 8 bases stayed unmatched. Germline CDR1 SGHTA, CDR2 FQGNSA.

The chain employs TRBV30 and TRBJ2-6; D not resolved. Germline CDR1 reads GTSNPN; CDR2 reads SVGIG (reference sequence). The V end was cut by 5 bases, the J end by 0 bases, with 11 bases between. The CDR3 has 15 residues. The CDR3 bases are TGTGCCTGGGGTCCCGGCCTCTCTGGGGCCAACGTCCTGACTTTC. Encoded protein: CAWGPGLSGANVLTF.

The table lists this clonotype with a few counts. The V call is TRBV29-1, the J call TRBJ2-3, with D possibly being TRBD1 or TRBD2 (6 bases each). This CDR3 contains 14 residues. The germline gives CDR1 SQVTM, CDR2 ANQGSEA. V shed 8 bases and J shed 1 base, with 16 bases lying between them. In DNA form, the CDR3 reads TGCAGCACAGGGCGGGGATCTGGCACAGATACGCAGTATTTT. Residues: CSTGRGSGTDTQYF.

This clonotype was detected only once. This chain uses TRBV7-2 with TRBJ2-5; TRBD1 agrees at 8 bases. J lost 5 bases, V lost 7 bases, and 12 bases had no gene match. CDR3 length: 15 residues. Germline V lookup: CDR1 SGHTA, CDR2 FQGNSA. CDR3 residues: CASNPVRGQGETQYF. CDR3 DNA: TGTGCCAGCAACCCCGTTCGAGGACAGGGTGAGACCCAGTACTTC.

This rearrangement joins TRBV6-5 to TRBJ2-7; a weak D match, TRBD2 (5 bases). This CDR3 is built from 17 residues. Germline assignment: CDR1 MNHEY and CDR2 SVGAGI. V was clipped by 4 bases and J by 6 bases, with 25 bases between them. In DNA, the CDR3 is TGTGCCAGCAGTTCCTCCCCGGGTCAGCGGCGGGTAGGCGAGCAGTACTTC. This translates into CASSSSPGQRRVGEQYF.

This chain uses TRBV5-1 with TRBJ1-2; D is ambiguous. CDR1 is SGHRS, CDR2 YFSETQ, per germline. The CDR3 covers 14 residues. V lost 0 bases and J 2 bases, leaving 8 bases between the germline ends. The CDR3, as DNA: TGCGCCAGCAGCTTGGCTCCGCGGAACTATGGCTACACCTTC. Its translation is CASSLAPRNYGYTF.

The rearrangement uses TRBV5-6 and TRBJ1-4; D uncertain. The length of the CDR3 is 13 residues. V gave up 0 bases and J gave up 4 bases, with 4 bases separating them. Germline V gene data show CDR1 as SGHDT and CDR2 as YYEEEE. The CDR3 here is CASSLALNEKLFF. CDR3 nucleotides: TGTGCCAGCAGCTTGGCCCTTAATGAAAAACTGTTTTTT.

The chain recombines TRBV20-1 with TRBJ1-2; D is perhaps TRBD1 (6 bases). Germline V gene data show CDR1 as DFQATT and CDR2 as SNEGSKA (reference sequence). The CDR3 has 15 residues. Trimming stripped 0 bases from V and 4 bases from J, with 15 bases between. The CDR3 region has the DNA TGCAGTGCTAGAGACTCCGAACAGGGATCCTATGGCTACACCTTC. Amino acids: CSARDSEQGSYGYTF.

V gene TRBV5-1 combines with J gene TRBJ2-1; 10 bases are shared with TRBD2. The CDR3 runs 16 residues. Germline V gives CDR1 SGHRS, CDR2 YFSETQ. The V segment lost 4 bases and the J segment 7 bases; nucleotides outside the gene matches: 11. The CDR3 region is CASSPTSGTGGNEQFF. The DNA for the CDR3 is TGCGCCAGCAGCCCTACTAGCGGGACTGGAGGGAATGAGCAGTTCTTC.

This chain connects TRBV21-1 to TRBJ2-7; the D call of TRBD1 is as the table states it, not checked on the DNA. TRBV21-1 is flagged as a pseudogene. There are 16 residues in the CDR3. The CDR3 DNA sequence: TGTGCCAGCAGCAAAGAGGACAGGGGGAGCTCCGACGAGCAGTACTTC. This codes for CASSKEDRGSSDEQYF.

This clonotype was recorded only once. CDR3 nucleotide sequence: TGCGCCAGCAGGCCTCTGGGACAGTACCAAGAGACCCAGTACTTC. Protein: CASRPLGQYQETQYF. The chain employs TRBV5-1 and TRBJ2-5; 7 bases align to TRBD1. CDR1 and CDR2 from the germline V gene are SGHRS and YFSETQ. The CDR3 runs 15 residues. With 5 bases clipped from V and 0 bases from J, the junction kept 7 bases outside the gene matches.

The V gene is TRBV5-1, the J gene TRBJ2-7, with D possibly matching TRBD2 (6 bases). In germline, CDR1 is SGHRS, CDR2 YFSETQ. The germline V and J ends were trimmed by 1 base and 5 bases, with 19 bases remaining between them. The CDR3 is 16 amino acids. In nucleotides, the CDR3 is TGCGCCAGCAGCTTGCGGGCGGGGCAGCTGAATCACGAGCAGTACTTC. Its protein is CASSLRAGQLNHEQYF.

The rearrangement uses TRBV20-1 and TRBJ2-7; D remains ambiguous. There are 13 residues in the CDR3. V shed 6 bases and J shed 2 bases, with 14 bases lying between them. From germline, CDR1 is DFQATT and CDR2 SNEGSKA (reference sequence). The CDR3 region has the DNA TGCAGTGCCATAGTACCGGCGACCTACGAGCAGTACTTC. It translates to CSAIVPATYEQYF.

A word on this clonotype: With a much larger clone just one base away, this may be a read error. The chain employs TRBV14 and TRBJ2-5; tentatively, D is TRBD1 (5 bases). CDR3 size: 16 residues. Germline loops: CDR1 SGHDN, CDR2 FVKESK. CDR3 DNA: TGTGCCAGCAGCCAAGATCGACAGCTTACTCAAGAGACCCGGTACTTC. This gives the protein CASSQDRQLTQETRYF.

This rearrangement joins TRBV20-1 to TRBJ2-1; 7 bases agree with TRBD1. Trimming removed 0 bases from V and 7 bases from J; junction bases left unmatched: 9. The germline V gene has CDR1 DFQATT and CDR2 SNEGSKA (reference sequence). This CDR3 is built from 15 residues. The CDR3 reads CSARDLTGFINEQFF. The CDR3 bases are TGCAGTGCTAGAGATCTGACAGGGTTTATAAATGAGCAGTTCTTC.

This clonotype was seen more than once but under ten times. This chain uses TRBV4-3 with TRBJ2-3, with D unclear. CDR1 and CDR2 (germline): LGHNA, YSLEER. The V gene lost 0 bases and the J gene lost 2 bases, with 9 bases spanning the gap. The CDR3 has 15 amino acids. CDR3 protein: CASSQDIGYTDTQYF. The CDR3, as DNA: TGCGCCAGCAGCCAAGATATCGGGTACACAGATACGCAGTATTTT.

The rearrangement joins TRBV6-2 or TRBV6-3 to TRBJ1-1; 11 nucleotides agree with TRBD1. The V gene end was trimmed by 4 bases and the J gene end by 5 bases; junction bases not matched to a gene: 12. CDR1 is MNHEY, CDR2 SVGEGT, per germline. This CDR3 comprises 17 residues. The CDR3 is CASSSGTGGALRTEAFF. CDR3 DNA sequence: TGTGCCAGCAGTTCCGGGACAGGGGGGGCCTTACGAACTGAAGCTTTCTTT.